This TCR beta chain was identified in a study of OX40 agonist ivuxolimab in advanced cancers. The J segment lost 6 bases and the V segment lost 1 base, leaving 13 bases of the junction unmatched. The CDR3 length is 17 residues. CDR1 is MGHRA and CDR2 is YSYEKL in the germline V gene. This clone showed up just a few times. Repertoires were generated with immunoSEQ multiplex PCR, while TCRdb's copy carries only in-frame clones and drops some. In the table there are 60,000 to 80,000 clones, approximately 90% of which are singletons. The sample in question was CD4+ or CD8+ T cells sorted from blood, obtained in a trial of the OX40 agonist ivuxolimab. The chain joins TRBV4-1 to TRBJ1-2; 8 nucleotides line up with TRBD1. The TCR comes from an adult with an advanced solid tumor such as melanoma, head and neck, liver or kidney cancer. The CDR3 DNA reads TGCGCCAGCAGCCAAGTCTTCACTCCCCAGGGGGCGCATGGCTACACCTTC. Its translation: CASSQVFTPQGAHGYTF.